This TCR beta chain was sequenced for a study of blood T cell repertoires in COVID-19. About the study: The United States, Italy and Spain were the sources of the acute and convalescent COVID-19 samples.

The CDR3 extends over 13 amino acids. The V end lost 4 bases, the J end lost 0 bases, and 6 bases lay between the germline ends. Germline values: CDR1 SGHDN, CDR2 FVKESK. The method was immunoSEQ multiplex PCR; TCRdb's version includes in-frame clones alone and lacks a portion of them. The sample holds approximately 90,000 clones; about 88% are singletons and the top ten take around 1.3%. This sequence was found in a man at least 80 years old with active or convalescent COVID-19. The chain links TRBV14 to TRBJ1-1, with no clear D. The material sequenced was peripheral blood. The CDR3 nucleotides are TGTGCCAGCAGCCGTGACTTGAACACTGAAGCTTTCTTT. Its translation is CASSRDLNTEAFF.